One sample yielded the 27 T cell receptor beta chains listed below, sequenced in a study of identical twins (dated by TCRdb to the mid-2010s). Preparation of the library involved 5' RACE. Instrument on record: Illumina HiSeq 2000. TCRdb redid the processing of the public reads, applying fastp at Q25 and MiXCR, and retained in-frame beta chains. Each record represents a unique CDR3 protein, reported with the most common genes and DNA among its rows. This sample lists more than 400,000 distinct CDR3 sequences; roughly 15% were detected once. The top ten clones comprise 0.44% of the sample. This sample was shared with a second study, whose subject was yellow fever vaccine responses in identical twins.

The source material was CD4+ T cells sorted from blood. These receptors were collected from a woman aged 18-29 years in good health.

The chain employs TRBV20-1 and TRBJ2-1; D possibly corresponds to TRBD2 (5 bases). This CDR3 has 16 residues. V shed 3 bases and J shed 2 bases, with 17 bases lying between them. The germline V gene encodes CDR1 DFQATT and CDR2 SNEGSKA (reference sequence). The CDR3 DNA reads TGCAGTGCTAGGGCAAGAAAACCCGGGGCCTACAATGAGCAGTTCTTC. Its protein product is CSARARKPGAYNEQFF.

V and J are TRBV5-1 and TRBJ2-3, with a possible D match to TRBD2 (5 bases). The germline V and J ends were trimmed by 7 bases and 2 bases, with 11 bases remaining between them. CDR3 length equals 13 residues. The germline CDR1 and CDR2 sequences are SGHRS and YFSETQ. The CDR3, as DNA: TGCGCCAGCGGGCTCGGGAACACAGATACGCAGTATTTT. This codes for CASGLGNTDTQYF.

V usage is TRBV29-1 and J usage is TRBJ2-7, with 10 positions matching TRBD1. The CDR3 extends over 16 amino acids. V dropped 3 bases and J dropped 6; count of bases not matched to a gene: 14. Germline V gives CDR1 SQVTM, CDR2 ANQGSEA. The CDR3 protein is CSVDDRTGGSPAEQYF. The CDR3 DNA follows: TGCAGCGTTGACGACAGGACAGGGGGTTCGCCTGCCGAGCAGTACTTC.

V and J are TRBV3-1 and TRBJ2-1, with 11 positions matching TRBD2. Losses at the gene ends were 4 bases for V and 6 bases for J; bases not matched to a gene: 5. The CDR3 length is 15 residues. The V gene's germline CDR1 is LGHDT and CDR2 YNNKEL (reference sequence). DNA of the CDR3: TGTGCCAGCAGCCTTAGCGGGAGGGGCCTCAATGAGCAGTTCTTC. It is translated as CASSLSGRGLNEQFF.

This clonotype appeared a few times. This rearrangement joins TRBV24-1 to TRBJ2-3; the D gene is possibly TRBD2 (5 bases). Deletions cut 6 bases from V and 6 bases from J, with 12 bases between. Germline-derived CDR1 and CDR2 are KGHDR and SFDVKD. CDR3 size: 13 residues. Here the CDR3 reads CATSPPGIDTQYF. CDR3 DNA sequence: TGTGCCACCAGTCCCCCGGGGATCGATACGCAGTATTTT.

This clonotype has just a few counts. V usage is TRBV12-3 or TRBV12-4 and J usage is TRBJ1-1; D is unresolved. The V end lost 6 bases, the J end lost 1 base, and 9 bases lay between the germline ends. This CDR3 has 13 residues. The CDR3 region is CASSSQANTEAFF. The CDR3 region has the DNA TGTGCCAGCAGCTCCCAGGCGAACACTGAAGCTTTCTTT.

This clonotype was detected ten times or more. The chain carries TRBV5-1 and TRBJ2-3; no clear D gene. There are 13 residues in the CDR3. Per the germline V gene, CDR1 is SGHRS and CDR2 is YFSETQ. Trimming stripped 4 bases from V and 5 bases from J, with 11 bases between. The CDR3 loop reads CASSPRWGDTQYF. For the CDR3, the DNA is TGCGCCAGCAGCCCCCGGTGGGGAGATACGCAGTATTTT.

The CDR3 DNA sequence: TGTGCCATCAGTGATCAGTGGGGTGAAAAACTGTTTTTT. Its protein is CAISDQWGEKLFF. J is TRBJ1-4 and V is TRBV10-3; D unresolved. V lost 3 bases, J lost 7 bases, and 9 bases lay in between. The CDR3 runs 13 residues. The germline CDR1 and CDR2 sequences are ENHRY and SYGVKD.

This clonotype was seen a handful of times. This rearrangement joins TRBV29-1 to TRBJ2-1, with D perhaps given as TRBD1 or TRBD2 (6 bases each). In germline, CDR1 is SQVTM, CDR2 ANQGSEA. The CDR3 runs 18 residues. The germline V and J ends were trimmed by 4 bases and 2 bases, with 24 bases remaining between them. The CDR3 region has the DNA TGCAGCGTTGTGAGGGGGGTGCTTCTGGTGGAGACCTACAATGAGCAGTTCTTC. This gives the protein CSVVRGVLLVETYNEQFF.

The sample holds a few counts of this clonotype. The chain has TRBV29-1 and TRBJ2-3, with unresolved D. Deletions cut 2 bases from V and 1 base from J, with 7 bases between. CDR3 length: 13 residues. Germline lookup yields CDR1 SQVTM and CDR2 ANQGSEA. For the CDR3, the DNA is TGCAGCGTTGAACGGCAGGGCACAGATACGCAGTATTTT. Protein product: CSVERQGTDTQYF.

This clonotype was counted only a few times. The V call is TRBV7-7, the J call TRBJ2-2; TRBD2 might be the D (5 bases). The CDR3 runs to 14 residues. Per the germline V gene, CDR1 is SSHAT and CDR2 is FNYEAQ (reference sequence). V shed 5 bases and J shed 6 bases, with 13 bases lying between them. The CDR3 loop is CASSREGYAGELFF. CDR3 bases: TGTGCCAGCAGCCGTGAGGGATATGCCGGGGAGCTGTTTTTT.

The chain is built from TRBV29-1 and TRBJ2-4, with D possibly being TRBD2 (6 bases). The CDR3 length is 14 residues. The ends were cut back, 0 bases at V and 7 bases at J, with 13 bases in the middle. The V gene's germline CDR1 is SQVTM and CDR2 ANQGSEA. The CDR3: CSVEEWREVNIQYF. The CDR3 DNA sequence: TGCAGCGTTGAAGAGTGGAGGGAAGTGAACATTCAGTACTTC.

The table lists this clonotype with a count of one. This chain joins TRBV20-1 and TRBJ1-2; D is unresolved. Deletions cut 1 base from V and 10 bases from J, with 7 bases between. CDR1 and CDR2 from the germline V gene are DFQATT and SNEGSKA (reference sequence). This CDR3 comprises 10 residues. The CDR3 DNA reads as TGCAGTGCTAGAGGAGTAATCTACACCTTC. It codes for CSARGVIYTF.

This clonotype appeared a few times. This chain connects TRBV5-5 to TRBJ2-7, with a tentative D call TRBD1 (5 bases). Germline assignment: CDR1 SGHKS and CDR2 YYEKEE (reference sequence). CDR3 length equals 15 residues. The V end lost 0 bases, the J end lost 2 bases, and 12 bases lay between the germline ends. Written as DNA, the CDR3 is TGTGCCAGCAGCTTGGACAGGTTGGAGACCTACGAGCAGTACTTC. This encodes CASSLDRLETYEQYF.

This chain connects TRBV20-1 to TRBJ2-3; no clear D gene. CDR1 and CDR2 (germline): DFQATT, SNEGSKA (reference sequence). V was trimmed by 3 bases and J by 1 base, leaving 11 bases between them. The CDR3 loop spans 14 amino acids. The CDR3 sequence: CSASDGSGTDTQYF. Written as DNA, the CDR3 is TGCAGTGCTAGTGATGGTTCTGGCACAGATACGCAGTATTTT.

The chain couples TRBV18 to TRBJ1-1, with D unclear. The V and J ends lost 0 bases and 4 bases respectively, with 6 bases between them. Germline-derived CDR1 and CDR2 are KGHSH and LQKENI. The CDR3 contains 13 residues. The CDR3 loop is CASSPPVGTEAFF. The CDR3 nucleotides read TGTGCCAGCTCACCACCGGTGGGCACTGAAGCTTTCTTT.

The chain carries TRBV5-1 and TRBJ2-7, with 10 bases identical to TRBD2. Germline lookup yields CDR1 SGHRS and CDR2 YFSETQ. The V and J ends lost 4 bases and 0 bases, in that order; junction bases with no gene match: 4. This CDR3 comprises 15 residues. The CDR3 nucleotides are TGCGCCAGCAGCCCCGGGACTAGCGCCTCCTACGAGCAGTACTTC. Its protein is CASSPGTSASYEQYF.

This clonotype has only a few counts. DNA of the CDR3: TGTGCCAGCAGCGAATACCGCGTAGGTAATGAAAAACTGTTTTTT. Translating gives CASSEYRVGNEKLFF. V and J are TRBV7-9 and TRBJ1-4; D ambiguous. The ends were cut back, 5 bases at V and 4 bases at J, with 14 bases in the middle. Germline V CDR1 and CDR2: SEHNR, FQNEAQ (reference sequence). There are 15 residues in the CDR3.

The chain has TRBV6-2 or TRBV6-3 and TRBJ1-1; D is undetermined. The germline V and J ends were trimmed by 0 bases and 3 bases, with 11 bases remaining between them. Germline-derived CDR1 and CDR2 are MNHEY and SVGEGT. This CDR3 contains 15 residues. The CDR3 sequence is CASSYSPRSDTEAFF. CDR3 DNA sequence: TGTGCCAGCAGTTACTCGCCACGGTCTGACACTGAAGCTTTCTTT.

V is TRBV29-1 and J is TRBJ1-1; possible D gene TRBD1, 5 bases. This CDR3 is built from 13 residues. Germline V gene data show CDR1 as SQVTM and CDR2 as ANQGSEA. The V end lost 7 bases, the J end lost 0 bases, and 12 bases lay between the germline ends. CDR3 DNA sequence: TGCAGCGCCGGGGGGGTCATGAACACTGAAGCTTTCTTT. Protein: CSAGGVMNTEAFF. The full variable domain, in which reference TRBV29-1 and TRBJ1-1 provide the parts outside the CDR3, is SAVISQKPSRDICQRGTSLTIQCQVDSQVTMMFWYRQQPGQSLTLIATANQGSEATYESGFVIDKFPISRPNLTFSTLTVSNMSPEDSSIYLCSAGGVMNTEAFFGQGTRLTVV.

This clonotype has only a few counts. V usage is TRBV6-1 and J usage is TRBJ1-5; D is unresolved. This CDR3 contains 11 residues. CDR1 and CDR2 from the germline V gene are MNHNS and SASEGT. Trimming cost V 5 bases and J 6 bases, with 5 bases left between them. Here the CDR3 reads CASSNAQPQHF. The CDR3 bases are TGTGCCAGCAGTAATGCTCAGCCCCAGCATTTT.

The rearrangement joins TRBV18 to TRBJ2-7; weak D call: TRBD1 (8 bases). V lost 6 bases and J 7 bases, leaving 16 bases between the germline ends. Germline V CDR1 and CDR2: KGHSH, LQKENI. The CDR3 is made up of 13 amino acids. CDR3 DNA: TGTGCCAGCTCCACAGGGGGGGCGCGGGAGCAGTACTTC. This sequence encodes CASSTGGAREQYF.

This clonotype was seen more than once but under ten times. This chain uses TRBV20-1 with TRBJ2-7; 9 nucleotides line up with TRBD2. The V gene end was trimmed by 6 bases and the J gene end by 5 bases; junction bases not matched to a gene: 11. The germline V gene has CDR1 DFQATT and CDR2 SNEGSKA (reference sequence). The CDR3 has 14 amino acids. The CDR3: CSALHIAGDHEQYF. In nucleotides, the CDR3 is TGCAGTGCCCTCCACATAGCGGGAGACCACGAGCAGTACTTC.

V and J are TRBV12-3 or TRBV12-4 and TRBJ1-2; D is perhaps TRBD1 (5 bases). CDR3 size: 12 residues. V lost 5 bases and J lost 5, with 9 bases in between. CDR3: CASSIQEYGYTF. In DNA, the CDR3 is TGTGCCAGCAGTATACAGGAGTATGGCTACACCTTC.

This clonotype was detected only a few times. The chain combines TRBV7-9 with TRBJ2-3; TRBD1 is a possible D gene (6 bases). Per germline, CDR1 SEHNR and CDR2 FQNEAQ (reference sequence). V shed 0 bases and J shed 4 bases, with 11 bases lying between them. This CDR3 is 15 amino acids long. CDR3 loop: CASSLAPGQPDTQYF. DNA for the CDR3: TGTGCCAGCAGCTTAGCACCCGGACAGCCAGATACGCAGTATTTT.

The table lists this clonotype with a few counts. Here the CDR3 DNA reads TGCAGTGCTAGCCGGGCGGGGGAATCCTACAATGAGCAGTTCTTC. Its protein product is CSASRAGESYNEQFF. This sequence joins TRBV20-1 and TRBJ2-1, with 7 positions matching TRBD2. V lost 3 bases and J lost 1; bases outside the gene matches: 6. The CDR3 spans 15 residues. The germline V gene encodes CDR1 DFQATT and CDR2 SNEGSKA (reference sequence).

For this clonotype: An end of the junction does not agree with germline; a read error may underlie this. The chain is built from TRBV7-7 and TRBJ2-2, with TRBD1 matching over 10 bases. This CDR3 has 15 residues. CDR1 is SSHAT and CDR2 is FNYEAQ in the germline V gene (reference sequence). Here the CDR3 DNA reads TGTGCCAGCAGTTTAGGGGGACAGGGGAACGGGGAGCTGTTTTTT. This sequence encodes CASSLGGQGNGELFF.